This T cell receptor (beta chain) originates from a study of T cells in Graves' hyperthyroidism and ophthalmopathy. A Clinical Activity Score of at least 3, a NOSPECS grade of at least 4 and a duration under 3 months were recorded in the ophthalmopathy patients. Patients were excluded for uncontrolled infection, other autoimmune disease, pregnancy or lactation. Looked up from germline, CDR1 is SNHLY and CDR2 is FYNNEI. This CDR3 is 15 amino acids long. Trimming took 6 bases from V and 0 from J, leaving 12 bases between them. Findings and limits, study-wide: Most thyroid-expanded clonotypes above 0.001 were also found in blood. Separation of ophthalmopathy from stable hyperthyroidism was achieved by a 13 V-J model.

In this sample, this clonotype turned up many times. Its antigen remains unknown. TCR beta CDR3 region amplification was performed from RNA transcripts. The HTBI primer set was used in a first-round RT-PCR of the TCR CDR3. TCRdb reprocessed the multiplex PCR reads with MiXCR, giving one entry per CDR3 protein. The sample holds a few hundred thousand distinct CDR3 sequences; approximately 15% are singletons and the top ten take roughly 3.3%. The receptor's source is a woman aged 40 to 50 with Graves' ophthalmopathy. The chain couples TRBV2 to TRBJ1-3; a weak D match, TRBD1 (5 bases). Source material: blood. The CDR3 DNA reads as TGTGCCAGCAGCGGACAACTCTTCTCTGGAAACACCATATATTTT. It translates to CASSGQLFSGNTIYF.